One and the same sample provided the 12 T cell receptor beta chains below, sequenced in a study of Graves' ophthalmopathy and Graves' hyperthyroidism. From RNA, the CDR3 regions of TCR beta chains were amplified and sequenced. First-round RT-PCR with HTBI primers preceded a second-round multiplex PCR. TCRdb processed the multiplex PCR reads anew with MiXCR; each CDR3 protein has one entry. The sample carries 240,000 or so distinct CDR3 sequences, 45% recorded once. The sequencing input was peripheral blood. The receptor set was obtained from an adult man with Graves' ophthalmopathy.

The chain is built from TRBV29-1 and TRBJ1-2, with a weak D call TRBD1 (5 bases). Trimming took 7 bases from V and 4 from J, leaving 13 bases between them. Germline V gene sequence: CDR1 SQVTM, CDR2 ANQGSEA. This CDR3 comprises 12 residues. In nucleotides, the CDR3 is TGCAGCGCGGGGGACGGTGGCTATGGCTACACCTTC. The encoded protein is CSAGDGGYGYTF.

J is TRBJ2-7 and V is TRBV7-3; D is undetermined. The CDR3 is 15 amino acids. CDR1 is SGHTA, CDR2 FQGTGA, per germline. The V gene lost 6 bases and the J gene lost 2 bases, with 17 bases spanning the gap. The CDR3 DNA sequence: TGTGCCAGCAGTTGGCCCTTGGACGGTACCTACGAGCAGTACTTC. This encodes CASSWPLDGTYEQYF. Filled out from reference TRBV7-3 and TRBJ2-7, the complete variable domain reads GAGVSQTPSNKVTEKGKYVELRCDPISGHTALYWYRQSLGQGPEFLIYFQGTGAADDSGLPNDRFFAVRPEGSVSTLKIQRTERGDSAVYLCASSWPLDGTYEQYFGPGTRLTVT.

With respect to this clonotype: It may be a read error: a sequence one base away is much more abundant. V gene TRBV9 combines with J gene TRBJ2-7, with D tentatively TRBD2 (6 bases). The germline CDR1 and CDR2 sequences are SGDLS and YYNGEE. The CDR3 is 15 amino acids. The CDR3 spells CASSVGGDFSYERYF. DNA for the CDR3: TGTGCCAGCAGCGTAGGGGGGGACTTCTCCTACGAGCGGTACTTC.

The chain combines TRBV13 with TRBJ2-7, with 7 bases fitting TRBD1. Germline V gene data show CDR1 as PRHDT and CDR2 as FYEKMQ (reference sequence). The V and J ends lost 2 bases and 2 bases, in that order; junction bases with no gene match: 6. The CDR3 has 15 residues. Written as DNA, the CDR3 is TGTGCCAGCAGCTTACTACAGGGGAAGACCTACGAGCAGTACTTC. Translating it yields CASSLLQGKTYEQYF.

This clonotype occurred many times. The V and J genes are TRBV7-3 and TRBJ1-2; the match to TRBD1 covers 7 bases. Germline CDR1 is SGHTA and CDR2 is FQGTGA. This CDR3 has 13 residues. V lost 5 bases and J lost 8; bases outside the gene matches: 8. CDR3 in DNA: TGTGCCAGCAGCCTACAGGGGCCTGGCGGCTACACCTTC. Protein: CASSLQGPGGYTF.

The chain joins TRBV6-4 to TRBJ2-7; D is possibly TRBD2 (5 bases). Per germline, CDR1 MRHNA and CDR2 SNTAGT. Deletions cut 8 bases from V and 2 bases from J, with 16 bases between. This CDR3 is 14 amino acids long. CDR3 loop: CASSSSGVTYEQYF. In nucleotides, the CDR3 is TGTGCCAGCTCGTCCTCCGGGGTCACCTACGAGCAGTACTTC.

The J gene is TRBJ2-2, the V gene TRBV7-2; TRBD2 might be the D (6 bases). Trimming removed 6 bases from V and 5 bases from J, with 16 bases in between. The CDR3 length is 15 residues. CDR1 SGHTA and CDR2 FQGNSA come from the germline V gene. CDR3 bases: TGTGCCAGCAGTCCAGACGCGGGGCGTACCGGGGAGCTGTTTTTT. Translating it yields CASSPDAGRTGELFF.

CDR3 region: CASSPRRGGQPQHF. CDR3 nucleotides: TGTGCCAGCAGCCCCCGGAGGGGCGGTCAGCCCCAGCATTTT. This chain joins TRBV7-2 and TRBJ1-5; possibly TRBD1 for D (5 bases). The CDR3 is 14 residues long. CDR1 and CDR2 (germline): SGHTA, FQGNSA. The V end lost 5 bases, the J end lost 6 bases, and 14 bases lay between the germline ends.

This chain uses TRBV20-1 with TRBJ1-5; tentative D call: TRBD1 (5 bases). The germline V gene encodes CDR1 DFQATT and CDR2 SNEGSKA (reference sequence). This CDR3 is built from 12 residues. Trimming pared 8 bases from V and 4 bases from J, leaving 12 bases between. DNA for the CDR3: TGCAGTTTGTTGGGGGGAAATCAGCCCCAGCATTTT. This gives the protein CSLLGGNQPQHF.

This clonotype was detected ten times or more. V and J are TRBV10-3 and TRBJ1-1; no firm D call. The CDR3 totals 15 residues. The germline CDR1 and CDR2 sequences are ENHRY and SYGVKD. With 4 bases removed from V and 1 base from J, the gap between germline ends came to 13 bases. The CDR3 region is CAISGLGLTNTEAFF. DNA of the CDR3: TGTGCCATCAGTGGATTAGGTCTGACGAACACTGAAGCTTTCTTT.

As concerns this clonotype: One end of the junction is discordant with germline, which a read error may explain. The rearrangement links TRBV10-3 to TRBJ2-5; possible D gene TRBD2, 6 bases. The CDR3 has 12 amino acids. Per germline, CDR1 ENHRY and CDR2 SYGVKD. CDR3 residues: CAISEPGESQYF. The CDR3 region has the DNA TGTGCCATCAGTGAGCCGGGGGAGAGCCAGTACTTC.

The rearrangement joins TRBV12-3 or TRBV12-4 to TRBJ1-2, with 8 bases that match TRBD1. The CDR3 length is 12 residues. V shed 6 bases, J shed 4 bases, and the junction held 1 base outside the gene matches. The CDR3 DNA reads as TGTGCCAGCAGCCAGGGGGCCTATGGCTACACCTTC. The encoded protein is CASSQGAYGYTF.